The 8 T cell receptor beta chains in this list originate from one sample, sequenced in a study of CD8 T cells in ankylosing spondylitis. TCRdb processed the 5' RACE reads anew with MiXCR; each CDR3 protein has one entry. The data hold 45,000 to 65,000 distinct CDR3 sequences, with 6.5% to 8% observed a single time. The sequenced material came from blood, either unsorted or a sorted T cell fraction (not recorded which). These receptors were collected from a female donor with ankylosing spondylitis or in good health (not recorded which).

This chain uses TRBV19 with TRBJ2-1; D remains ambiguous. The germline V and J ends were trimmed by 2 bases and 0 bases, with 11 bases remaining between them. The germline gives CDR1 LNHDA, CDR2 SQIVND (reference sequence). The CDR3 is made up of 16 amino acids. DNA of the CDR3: TGTGCCAGTAGTATAACGCCTTCGAACTCCTACAATGAGCAGTTCTTC. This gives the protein CASSITPSNSYNEQFF.

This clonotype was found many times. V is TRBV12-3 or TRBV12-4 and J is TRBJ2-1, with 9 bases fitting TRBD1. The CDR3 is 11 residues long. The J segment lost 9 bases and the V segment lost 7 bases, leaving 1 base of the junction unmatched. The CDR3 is CASKDRGEQFF. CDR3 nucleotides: TGTGCCAGCAAGGACAGGGGTGAGCAGTTCTTC.

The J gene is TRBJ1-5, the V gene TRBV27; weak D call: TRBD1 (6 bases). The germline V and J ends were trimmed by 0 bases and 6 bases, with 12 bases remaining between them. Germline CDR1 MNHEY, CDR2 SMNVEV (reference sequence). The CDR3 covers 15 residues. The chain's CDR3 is CASSLSTGPGQPQHF. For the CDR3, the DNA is TGTGCCAGCAGTTTATCTACAGGGCCAGGTCAGCCCCAGCATTTT.

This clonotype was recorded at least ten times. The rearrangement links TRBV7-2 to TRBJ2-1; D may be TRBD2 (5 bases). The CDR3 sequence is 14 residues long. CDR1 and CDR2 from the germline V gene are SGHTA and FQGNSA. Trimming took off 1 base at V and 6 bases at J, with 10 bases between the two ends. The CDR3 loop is CASSLGGPGNEQFF. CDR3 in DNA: TGTGCCAGCAGCTTAGGAGGGCCTGGCAATGAGCAGTTCTTC.

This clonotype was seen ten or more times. The CDR3 region has the DNA TGTGCCAGCAGTTTATCGGGGAAGACCTACGAGCAGTACGTC. Translated: CASSLSGKTYEQYV. J is TRBJ2-7 and V is TRBV27, with D uncertain. The CDR3 contains 14 residues. Germline V gene lookup returns CDR1 MNHEY and CDR2 SMNVEV (reference sequence). Trimming removed 0 bases at V and 2 bases at J, with 8 bases between.

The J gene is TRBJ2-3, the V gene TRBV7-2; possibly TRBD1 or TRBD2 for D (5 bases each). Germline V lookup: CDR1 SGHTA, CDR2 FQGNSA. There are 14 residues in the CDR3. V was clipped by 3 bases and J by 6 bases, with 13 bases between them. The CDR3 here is CASSFWTWGDTQYF. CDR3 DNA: TGTGCCAGCAGCTTCTGGACCTGGGGGGATACGCAGTATTTT.

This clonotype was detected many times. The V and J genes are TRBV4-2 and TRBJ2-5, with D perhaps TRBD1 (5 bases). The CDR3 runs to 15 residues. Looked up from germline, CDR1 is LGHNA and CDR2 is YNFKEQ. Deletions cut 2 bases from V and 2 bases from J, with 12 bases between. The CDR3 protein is CASSQSGQGQETQYF. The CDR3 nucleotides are TGTGCCAGCAGCCAATCCGGCCAGGGACAAGAGACCCAGTACTTC.

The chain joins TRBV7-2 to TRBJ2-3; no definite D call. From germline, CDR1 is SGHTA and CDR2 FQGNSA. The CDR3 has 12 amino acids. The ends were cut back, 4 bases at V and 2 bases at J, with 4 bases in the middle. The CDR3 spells CASSYYTDTQYF. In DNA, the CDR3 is TGTGCCAGCAGCTACTACACAGATACGCAGTATTTT.